Given below is one TCR beta chain in context. This specimen belongs to a study of regulatory T cells in long-lasting Graves disease. Sample time point: newly diagnosed GD, antithyroid drugs for less than 3 months. RNA isolated from PBMCs was used to make the TCR library. TCR beta libraries were built with iRepertoire HTBI primers and Arm-PCR of CDR3 regions. Source study methods: In the combined samples, roughly 60 TRBV and 14 TRBJ segments were identified. TCRdb reanalysed the multiplex PCR reads using MiXCR and keeps one entry per CDR3 protein. These V and J calls are TCRdb output, not the study's own analysis. The sample consists of 440,000 or so distinct CDR3 sequences, 16% of them appearing once. The sample was also reused in another study, on T cells in Graves' hyperthyroidism and ophthalmopathy. That work states: Carried out on the TCR CDR3, a first-round RT-PCR used the HTBI primer set. Most thyroid clonotypes with frequency above 0.001 were detected in blood.

Sequenced material: peripheral blood mononuclear cells (PBMCs), taken at new diagnosis, from a patient treated with antithyroid drugs. This clonotype was obtained from a woman aged 30 to 39 with Graves disease.

The CDR3: CASRPDRYSNQPQHF. The CDR3 DNA sequence: TGTGCCAGCAGGCCAGACAGATATAGCAATCAGCCCCAGCATTTT. This chain joins TRBV6-1 and TRBJ1-5; D might be TRBD1 (5 bases). This CDR3 is 15 amino acids long. V was trimmed by 6 bases and J by 0 bases, leaving 12 bases between them. Germline assignment: CDR1 MNHNS and CDR2 SASEGT.